This TCR beta chain was retrieved from a study of blood T cell repertoires in COVID-19. Study-wide context: The cDNA or gDNA used as material had been derived from T cells, B-cell-depleted T cells, or PBMCs.

The table came from immunoSEQ multiplex PCR; TCRdb's copy has only in-frame clones and leaves some out. This table has around 270,000 clones, around nine tenths appearing once. The length of the CDR3 is 22 residues. V shed 3 bases and J 1 base; nucleotides not matched to a gene: 15. Germline CDR1 and CDR2: KGHDR and SFDVKD. Patients of the Seattle cohort, enrolled during active infection, were followed longitudinally. The sequenced sample was peripheral blood. This chain connects TRBV24-1 to TRBJ2-1; 15 positions match TRBD2. This receptor was taken from a woman aged 60-75 years with COVID-19, enrolled during active disease. This CDR3 is CATSDRRLGLAGGMGSYNEQFF. DNA for the CDR3: TGTGCCACCAGTGATCGACGGCTGGGACTAGCGGGAGGAATGGGGTCCTACAATGAGCAGTTCTTC.